These T cell receptor beta chains were read from a single sample in a study of blood T cell repertoires in COVID-19. Some clones are missing from TCRdb's copy, which holds only in-frame ones; the method was immunoSEQ multiplex PCR. Counted here are approximately 280,000 clones, 70% to 85% occurring once; the ten biggest clones make up about 1.5%. The specimen was peripheral blood. All receptors come from a human donor with COVID-19, enrolled during active disease. The donor label of this sample is uncertain. CDR3s include the opening cysteine and the closing phenylalanine or tryptophan. A D gene is named only where the DNA matches it firmly. Clone size is shown for a subset of rows, as once, few, many or a class of expanded clone.

size	V	J	D	DNA	CDR3
.	TRBV9	TRBJ1-1	.	TGTGCCAGCAGCGTAGGGACAGTCACTGAAGCTTTCTTT	CASSVGTVTEAFF
.	TRBV5-6	TRBJ2-3	.	TGTGCCAGCAGCTTGGCCAAAGATGGGCTCCGAGATACGCAGTATTTT	CASSLAKDGLRDTQYF
few	TRBV6-6	TRBJ1-4	TRBD1	TGTGCCAGCAGTCAGGGGGCGACTAATGAAAAACTGTTTTTT	CASSQGATNEKLFF
.	TRBV19	TRBJ2-1	.	TGTGCCAGTAGTATAAGGGGGAGTGGGAATGAGCAGTTCTTC	CASSIRGSGNEQFF
.	TRBV11-3	TRBJ2-2	TRBD1	TGTGCCAGCAGTCGTGACAGGGGTGACACCGGGGAGCTGTTTTTT	CASSRDRGDTGELFF
.	TRBV5-1	TRBJ1-1	TRBD1	TGCGCCAGCAGCTCCAGGTGGGACAGTTTGAACACTGAAGCTTTCTTT	CASSSRWDSLNTEAFF
.	TRBV11-1	TRBJ2-6	.	TGTGCCAGTGGTAAGATGGCCGGGGCCAACGTCCTGACTTTC	CASGKMAGANVLTF
.	TRBV6-4	TRBJ1-2	.	TGTGCCAGCAGCCCTGGGACACTAAATCCCGGTGGCTACACCTTC	CASSPGTLNPGGYTF
.	TRBV5-1	TRBJ1-1	.	TGCGCCAGCAGCTTGGTCGGGGTGGCCACTGAAGCTTTCTTT	CASSLVGVATEAFF
.	TRBV28	TRBJ1-2	.	TGTGCCAGCAACCTGGTGGGAGGCTATGGCTACACCTTC	CASNLVGGYGYTF
.	TRBV5-1	TRBJ2-3	TRBD2	TGCGCCAGCAGCTTGGAAGGGACTAGCGGGAGCTCAGATACGCAGTATTTT	CASSLEGTSGSSDTQYF
.	TRBV6-5	TRBJ2-7	TRBD2	TGTGCCAGCAGCTCGGGACTAGCCGGTTACGAGCAGTACTTC	CASSSGLAGYEQYF
.	TRBV6-2/TRBV6-3	TRBJ2-1	TRBD2	TGTGCCAGCAGTTTCGGGAGGGCCTATGGCAATGAGCAGTTCTTC	CASSFGRAYGNEQFF
.	TRBV7-2	TRBJ2-2	TRBD2	TGTGCCAGCAGCTACTTAGCGGGAGTGGGGGAGCTGTTTTTT	CASSYLAGVGELFF
few	TRBV27	TRBJ1-2	.	TGTGCCAGCAGTTTCTCCGGGGAGTCGGGAGGCTACACCTTC	CASSFSGESGGYTF
.	TRBV28	TRBJ1-1	.	TGTGCCAGCAGTGCACAGGGTCGGCGAGCTTTCTTT	CASSAQGRRAFF
.	TRBV11-3	TRBJ2-2	TRBD2	TGTGCCAGCAGCCTTAGCGGGACGAACACCGGGGAGCTGTTTTTT	CASSLSGTNTGELFF
once	TRBV3-1/TRBV3-2	TRBJ2-7	.	TGTGCCAGCAGCCCGGACACCATCACCTACGAGCAGTACTTC	CASSPDTITYEQYF
.	TRBV12-3/TRBV12-4	TRBJ1-1	.	TGTGCCAGCAGTTTTGGAGCGAACACTGAAGCTTTCTTT	CASSFGANTEAFF
.	TRBV27	TRBJ2-4	.	TGTGCCAGCAGTGATTCGCGTGGACATCTGGACATTCAGTACTTC	CASSDSRGHLDIQYF
.	TRBV7-9	TRBJ1-4	TRBD1	TGTGCCAGCAGCCCAGGGGGGACAGGCAATGAAAAACTGTTTTTT	CASSPGGTGNEKLFF
.	TRBV29-1	TRBJ2-7	.	TGCAGCGTTACTTTTGGACAGCTCTACGAGCAGTACTTC	CSVTFGQLYEQYF
.	TRBV28	TRBJ1-1	TRBD1	TGTGCCAGCAGTTTAGGGGACAGGCCGACTTTCTTT	CASSLGDRPTFF
.	TRBV10-3	TRBJ2-4	TRBD2	TGTGCCATCAGTCAAGCGGGAGCTGGCAAAAACATTCAGTACTTC	CAISQAGAGKNIQYF
.	TRBV10-3	TRBJ2-7	.	TGTGCCATCAAGGTGGGGCAGCAATCCTACGAGCAGTACTTC	CAIKVGQQSYEQYF
.	TRBV5-4	TRBJ2-5	.	TGTGCCAGCAGCCTTTTGAGCCGGCGGGTTGAGACCCAGTACTTC	CASSLLSRRVETQYF
.	TRBV6-6	TRBJ2-6	.	TGTGCCAGCAGTCACATCCTGACACCGGACTCTGGGGCCAACGTCCTGACTTTC	CASSHILTPDSGANVLTF
.	TRBV18	TRBJ2-1	TRBD2	TGTGCCAGCTCACCCAGCAGCGGGAGATCCTACAATGAGCAGTTCTTC	CASSPSSGRSYNEQFF
.	TRBV3-1/TRBV3-2	TRBJ2-2	TRBD2	TGTGCCAGCAGCCAAGAAGGGTGGGGACTAGACGGGCACACCGGGGAGCTGTTTTTT	CASSQEGWGLDGHTGELFF
.	TRBV21-1	TRBJ1-6	.	TGTGCCAGCAGCAGGGGAGGGTTTTGTTCACCCCTCCACTTT	CASSRGGFCSPLHF
.	TRBV28	TRBJ1-2	TRBD1	TGTGCCAGCAGTGGACAGGGCCCTGGGGGGGGCTACACCTTC	CASSGQGPGGGYTF
.	TRBV27	TRBJ1-5	TRBD1	TGTGCCAGCAGTGCACAGGGGGCGCTTGGTCAGCCCCAGCATTTT	CASSAQGALGQPQHF
.	TRBV7-3	TRBJ2-2	.	TGTGCCAGCAGCCAGGTGACGAACACCGGGGAGCTGTTTTTT	CASSQVTNTGELFF
.	TRBV28	TRBJ2-6	.	TGTGCCAGCAGCCCGAGTGCTGGTGGGGCCAACGTCCTGACTTTC	CASSPSAGGANVLTF
.	TRBV6-4	TRBJ1-5	.	TGTGCCACGGCGGGGGAAGCGGATCAGCCCCAGCATTTT	CATAGEADQPQHF
.	TRBV21-1	TRBJ2-4	.	TGTGCCAGGACCCCGGACATAACGTTGCTAGCCAAAAACATTCAGTACTTC	CARTPDITLLAKNIQYF
.	TRBV3-1/TRBV3-2	TRBJ1-2	TRBD1	TGTGCCAGCAGCCAAGATCCCGGGACAGGGGGCAGCTATGGCTACACCTTC	CASSQDPGTGGSYGYTF
.	TRBV7-2	TRBJ1-1	.	TGTGCCAGCAGCTTAGCAGAGGGAGGAACTGAAGCTTTCTTT	CASSLAEGGTEAFF
.	TRBV19	TRBJ1-2	.	TGTGCCAGTAGTATTCCAGGACTCTATGGCTACACCTTC	CASSIPGLYGYTF
.	TRBV7-2	TRBJ2-1	TRBD2	TGTGCCAGCAGCTTAGGGACTAGCGGGTACAATGAGCAGTTCTTC	CASSLGTSGYNEQFF
.	TRBV5-4	TRBJ2-3	.	TGTGCCAGCAGCTTGGGCAGGGGCGTAGATACGCAGTATTTT	CASSLGRGVDTQYF
.	TRBV20-1	TRBJ2-5	TRBD2	TGCAGTGCTAGTCCTAGCGGGAGGGAAGAGACCCAGTACTTC	CSASPSGREETQYF
.	TRBV5-1	TRBJ1-2	.	TGCGCCAGCAGCTTGGCGACGGAGGGAGATGGCTACACCTTC	CASSLATEGDGYTF
once	TRBV30	TRBJ2-3	.	TGTGCCTGGAGTAGGGGGAATACGCAGTATTTT	CAWSRGNTQYF
.	TRBV6-5	TRBJ1-1	.	TGTGCCAGCAGTTGGGCGGGGCCGAACACTGAAGCTTTCTTT	CASSWAGPNTEAFF
.	TRBV6-2/TRBV6-3	TRBJ1-1	.	TGTGCCAGCAGTTACTTCTCCAGCGCGGAGGGGACTGAAGCTTTCTTT	CASSYFSSAEGTEAFF
.	TRBV5-4	TRBJ2-7	TRBD1	TGTGCCAGCAGCCGACTCCAGGACAGGACTTACGAGCAGTACTTC	CASSRLQDRTYEQYF
.	TRBV11-2	TRBJ2-7	.	TGTGCCAGCAGCAACACCAGGGGTAGCGAGCAGTACTTC	CASSNTRGSEQYF
few	TRBV7-9	TRBJ2-7	TRBD1	TGTGCCAGCAGCCCGGGACAGGGTCCCTACGAGCAGTACTTC	CASSPGQGPYEQYF
.	TRBV7-9	TRBJ2-7	.	TGTGCCAGCAGCTTACTAGCCGACTCCTACGAGCAGTACTTC	CASSLLADSYEQYF